This TCR beta chain was recorded in a study of shared clonotypes between healthy human individuals. Study-level points and caveats: Compared with clonotypes that all four donors shared, non-shared clonotypes had lower generation probabilities. About 4.5% of naive CD4 clonotypes were common to a handful of donors.

Comment on this clone: Its antigen remains unknown.

Deep-level running was used for the assay. Sequencing used immunoSEQ multiplex PCR; TCRdb keeps in-frame clones, though not all of them. The table records about 2.5 million clones, 85% to 95% of them present only once. CDR1 and CDR2 from the germline V gene are MGHDK and SYGVNS. The length of the CDR3 is 11 residues. Trimming shortened V by 7 bases and J by 13 bases, and 14 bases separated the two germline ends. The V call is TRBV25-1, the J call TRBJ2-1; weak D call: TRBD2 (6 bases). Input material: naive CD4+ T cells from PBMCs. Regarding subset: CD45RA+ positively selected. The sequence was collected from a man aged 18 to 30 in good health. Some clones in this sample may be carry-over from other donors' samples. CDR3 in amino acids: CASTGWRVQFF. The CDR3 DNA sequence: TGTGCCAGCACCGGGTGGAGGGTTCAGTTCTTC.